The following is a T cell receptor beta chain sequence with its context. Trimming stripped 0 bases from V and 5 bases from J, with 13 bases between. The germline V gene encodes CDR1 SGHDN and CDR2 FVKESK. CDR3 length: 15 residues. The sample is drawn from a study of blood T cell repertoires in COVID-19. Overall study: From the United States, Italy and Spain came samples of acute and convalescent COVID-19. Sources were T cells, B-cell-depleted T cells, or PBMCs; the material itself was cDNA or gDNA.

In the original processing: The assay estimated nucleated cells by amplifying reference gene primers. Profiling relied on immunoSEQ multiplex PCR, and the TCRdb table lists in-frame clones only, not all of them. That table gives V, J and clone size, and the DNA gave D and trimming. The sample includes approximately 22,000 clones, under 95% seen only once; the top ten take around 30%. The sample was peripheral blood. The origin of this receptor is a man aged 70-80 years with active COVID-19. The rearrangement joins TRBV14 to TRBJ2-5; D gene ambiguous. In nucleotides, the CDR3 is TGTGCCAGCAGCCAAGAATTTGGCTTGATTGAGACCCAGTACTTC. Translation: CASSQEFGLIETQYF.